The 14 T cell receptor beta chains below come from one sample, sequenced in a study of T cells after yellow fever vaccination. TCRdb re-called the 5' RACE reads through MiXCR, storing one row per CDR3 protein. Here the sample spans more than 450,000 distinct CDR3 sequences, 21% being singletons. Material: PBMCs, obtained roughly 20 days after the first yellow fever vaccination. The source is a man aged 18 to 29 who received the YFV17D yellow fever vaccine.

This clonotype showed up many times. The V gene is TRBV7-8, the J gene TRBJ2-1, with 7 bases lining up with TRBD1. Germline-derived CDR1 and CDR2 are SGHVS and FQNEAQ. With V trimmed by 5 bases and J by 10 bases, 8 bases remained unmatched. This CDR3 region has 13 residues. CDR3 DNA: TGTGCCAGCAGCGACAGGGTTTCTCGCGAGCAGTTCTTC. It encodes CASSDRVSREQFF. Using reference TRBV7-8 and TRBJ2-1 for the parts outside the CDR3, the full variable domain is GAGVSQSPRYKVAKRGQDVALRCDPISGHVSLFWYQQALGQGPEFLTYFQNEAQLDKSGLPSDRFFAERPEGSVSTLKIQRTQQEDSAVYLCASSDRVSREQFFGPGTRLTVL.

In this sample, this clonotype turned up a few times. This chain uses TRBV2 with TRBJ1-5; D is unresolved. Trimming removed 7 bases from V and 3 bases from J, with 16 bases in between. The CDR3 length is 15 residues. Germline CDR1 reads SNHLY; CDR2 reads FYNNEI. The CDR3 loop is CASNDGSGFNQPQHF. The CDR3 DNA is TGTGCCAGCAACGACGGAAGCGGATTCAATCAGCCCCAGCATTTT. Combining the CDR3 with reference TRBV2 and TRBJ1-5 gives the whole variable domain EPEVTQTPSHQVTQMGQEVILRCVPISNHLYFYWYRQILGQKVEFLVSFYNNEISEKSEIFDDQFSVERPDGSNFTLKIRSTKLEDSAMYFCASNDGSGFNQPQHFGDGTRLSIL.

This rearrangement joins TRBV28 to TRBJ2-7; either TRBD1 or TRBD2 may fit D (7 bases each). Germline lookup yields CDR1 MDHEN and CDR2 SYDVKM. Trimming took off 4 bases at V and 5 bases at J, with 15 bases between the two ends. The CDR3 covers 14 residues. CDR3 nucleotides: TGTGCCAGCAGTTCCCGGGGAGGGGGCGACGAGCAGTACGTC. This encodes CASSSRGGGDEQYV.

Many counts were recorded for this clonotype. V gene TRBV5-1 combines with J gene TRBJ1-2; 8 nucleotides match TRBD1. This CDR3 has 14 residues. J gave up 5 bases and V 5 bases, and 8 bases lay outside the gene matches. Germline CDR1 SGHRS, CDR2 YFSETQ. The CDR3 coding sequence is TGCGCCAGCAGAACGGACAGGGTGAGGTATGGCTACACCTTC. Protein sequence: CASRTDRVRYGYTF. Combining the CDR3 with reference TRBV5-1 and TRBJ1-2 gives the whole variable domain KAGVTQTPRYLIKTRGQQVTLSCSPISGHRSVSWYQQTPGQGLQFLFEYFSETQRNKGNFPGRFSGRQFSNSRSEMNVSTLELGDSALYLCASRTDRVRYGYTFGSGTRLTVV.

The CDR3 DNA reads as TGTGCCAGCAGTCTTAGCGGGGTCCAAGAGACCCAGTACTTC. It translates to CASSLSGVQETQYF. The chain carries TRBV7-2 and TRBJ2-5; the match to TRBD2 covers 8 bases. Germline V gene lookup returns CDR1 SGHTA and CDR2 FQGNSA. V shed 6 bases and J 1 base; nucleotides not matched to a gene: 4. This CDR3 is built from 14 residues.

The V gene is TRBV5-1, the J gene TRBJ2-7; the D gene is possibly TRBD1 (6 bases). Trimming took off 3 bases at V and 7 bases at J, with 11 bases between the two ends. This CDR3 is 12 amino acids long. In germline, CDR1 is SGHRS, CDR2 YFSETQ. The CDR3 coding sequence is TGCGCCAGCAGCTACCCAAGGGGGGAGCAGTACTTC. It specifies CASSYPRGEQYF.

This clonotype showed up just a few times. The CDR3 nucleotides read TGTGCCAGCAGGCAACAGGGGGCAGACACCATATATTTT. This translates into CASRQQGADTIYF. The chain combines TRBV6-1 with TRBJ1-3, with 9 bases lining up with TRBD1. J was trimmed by 8 bases and V by 6 bases; bases with no gene match: 5. The CDR3 has 13 amino acids. The germline V gene encodes CDR1 MNHNS and CDR2 SASEGT.

There are a few counts of this clonotype. V and J are TRBV6-2 or TRBV6-3 and TRBJ2-7, with 11 bases fitting TRBD1. Trimming at V came to 7 bases and at J to 4 bases, leaving 6 bases not matched to a gene. The germline gives CDR1 MNHEY, CDR2 SVGEGT. The CDR3 covers 14 residues. The CDR3 nucleotides read TGTGCCAGCAAACAAGGGACAGGGGGATACGAGCAGTACTTC. Translation gives CASKQGTGGYEQYF.

In its sample, this clonotype was seen a few times. J is TRBJ2-3 and V is TRBV7-9; D not certain. V lost 4 bases, J lost 3 bases, and 11 bases lay in between. CDR1 SEHNR and CDR2 FQNEAQ come from the germline V gene (reference sequence). This CDR3 comprises 14 residues. In nucleotides, the CDR3 is TGTGCCAGCAGCTCCCCCATCCATACAGATACGCAGTATTTT. Translating gives CASSSPIHTDTQYF.

This clonotype was counted only a few times. The J gene is TRBJ1-2, the V gene TRBV7-2, with 7 bases fitting TRBD1. V was clipped by 2 bases and J by 0 bases; unmatched bases: 6. This CDR3 is built from 16 residues. Germline CDR1 reads SGHTA; CDR2 reads FQGNSA. The CDR3 DNA sequence: TGTGCCAGCAGCTTAAGAGGGGGCGCTACTAACTATGGCTACACCTTC. Its protein product is CASSLRGGATNYGYTF.

This clonotype was detected a few times. The rearrangement links TRBV24-1 to TRBJ2-1; TRBD1 might be the D (6 bases). Trimming took 4 bases from V and 8 from J, leaving 11 bases between them. Germline CDR1 and CDR2: KGHDR and SFDVKD. The CDR3 has 13 residues. The CDR3 loop is CATSDLQGHEQFF. As DNA, the CDR3 is TGTGCCACCAGTGACCTACAGGGCCATGAGCAGTTCTTC.

Comment on this clonotype: At one boundary the junction diverges from the germline segment, which might be a read error. The chain joins TRBV27 to TRBJ2-7; D is unclear. The CDR3 loop spans 16 amino acids. The germline V gene has CDR1 MNHEY and CDR2 SMNVEV (reference sequence). The CDR3 DNA is TGTGCCAGCAGCCGCCCAACCGGACGGACCTCCCACGAGCAGTACTTC. Residues: CASSRPTGRTSHEQYF.

The chain is built from TRBV5-1 and TRBJ2-1; TRBD2 matches at 8 bases. V lost 4 bases to trimming and J lost 2 bases; unmatched junction nucleotides: 14. CDR1 is SGHRS and CDR2 is YFSETQ in the germline V gene. This CDR3 is 18 amino acids long. The CDR3 here is CASSGISLAGSPYNEQFF. CDR3 bases: TGCGCCAGCAGCGGAATATCCCTAGCGGGCTCCCCCTACAATGAGCAGTTCTTC.

This clonotype has ten or more counts. The chain is built from TRBV7-2 and TRBJ2-1; 10 nucleotides line up with TRBD1. The trim removed 2 bases at V and 4 bases at J, leaving 8 bases unmatched. CDR3 length equals 17 residues. The germline CDR1 and CDR2 sequences are SGHTA and FQGNSA. The CDR3 sequence is CASSLFGGGQGYNEQFF. DNA for the CDR3: TGTGCCAGCAGCTTATTCGGGGGGGGACAGGGGTACAATGAGCAGTTCTTC.